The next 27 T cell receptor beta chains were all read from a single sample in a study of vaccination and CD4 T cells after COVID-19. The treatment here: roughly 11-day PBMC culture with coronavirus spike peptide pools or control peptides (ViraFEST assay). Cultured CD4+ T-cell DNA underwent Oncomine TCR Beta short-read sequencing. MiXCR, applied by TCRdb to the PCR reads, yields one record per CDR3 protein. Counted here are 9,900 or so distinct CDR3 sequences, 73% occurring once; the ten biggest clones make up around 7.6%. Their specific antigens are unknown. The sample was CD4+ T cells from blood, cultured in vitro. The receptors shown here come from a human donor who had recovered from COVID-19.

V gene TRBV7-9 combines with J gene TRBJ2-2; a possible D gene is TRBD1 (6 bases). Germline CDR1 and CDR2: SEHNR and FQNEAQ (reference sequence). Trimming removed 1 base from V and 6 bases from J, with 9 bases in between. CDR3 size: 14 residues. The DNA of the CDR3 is TGTGCCAGCAGCTTAGGCAGGGGCTCCGGGGAGCTGTTTTTT. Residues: CASSLGRGSGELFF. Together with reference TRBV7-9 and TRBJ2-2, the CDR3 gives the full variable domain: DTGVSQNPRHKITKRGQNVTFRCDPISEHNRLYWYRQTLGQGPEFLTYFQNEAQLEKSRLLSDRFSAERPKGSFSTLEIQRTEQGDSAMYLCASSLGRGSGELFFGEGSRLTVL.

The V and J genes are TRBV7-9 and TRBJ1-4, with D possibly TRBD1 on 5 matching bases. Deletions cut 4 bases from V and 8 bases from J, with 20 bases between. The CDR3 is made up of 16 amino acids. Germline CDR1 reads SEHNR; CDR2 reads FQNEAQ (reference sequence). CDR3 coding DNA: TGTGCCAGCAGCTCCCCGTTGTCGGGGCGCCAGGAAAAACTGTTTTTT. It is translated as CASSSPLSGRQEKLFF.

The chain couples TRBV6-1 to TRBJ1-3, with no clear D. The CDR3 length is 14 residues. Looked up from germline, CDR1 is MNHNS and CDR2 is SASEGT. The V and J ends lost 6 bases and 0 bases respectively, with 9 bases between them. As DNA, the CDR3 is TGTGCCAGCAGAAAGATAGCCTCTGGAAACACCATATATTTT. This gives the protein CASRKIASGNTIYF.

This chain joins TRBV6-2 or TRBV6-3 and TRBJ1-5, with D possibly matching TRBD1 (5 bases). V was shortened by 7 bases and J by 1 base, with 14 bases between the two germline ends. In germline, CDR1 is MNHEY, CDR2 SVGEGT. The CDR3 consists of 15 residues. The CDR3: CASTPGDGSNQPQHF. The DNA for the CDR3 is TGTGCCAGCACCCCCGGGGACGGGAGCAATCAGCCCCAGCATTTT.

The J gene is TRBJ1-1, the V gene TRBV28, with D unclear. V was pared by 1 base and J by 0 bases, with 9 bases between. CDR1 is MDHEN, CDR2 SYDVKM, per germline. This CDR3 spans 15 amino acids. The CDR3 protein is CASSLLSALNTEAFF. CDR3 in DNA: TGTGCCAGCAGTTTATTGTCAGCTCTGAACACTGAAGCTTTCTTT.

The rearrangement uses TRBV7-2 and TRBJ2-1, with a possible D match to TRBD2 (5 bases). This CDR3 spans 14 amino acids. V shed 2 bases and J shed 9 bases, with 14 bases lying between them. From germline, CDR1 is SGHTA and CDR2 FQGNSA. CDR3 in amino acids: CASSLSGFEGEQFF. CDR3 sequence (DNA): TGTGCCAGCAGCTTATCTGGGTTTGAGGGTGAGCAGTTCTTC.

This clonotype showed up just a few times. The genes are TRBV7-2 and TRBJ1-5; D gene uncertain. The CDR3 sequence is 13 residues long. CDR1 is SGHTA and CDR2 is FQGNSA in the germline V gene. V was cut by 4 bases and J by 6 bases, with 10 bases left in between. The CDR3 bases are TGTGCCAGCAGCTCGAGAAACAGTCAGCCCCAGCATTTT. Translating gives CASSSRNSQPQHF.

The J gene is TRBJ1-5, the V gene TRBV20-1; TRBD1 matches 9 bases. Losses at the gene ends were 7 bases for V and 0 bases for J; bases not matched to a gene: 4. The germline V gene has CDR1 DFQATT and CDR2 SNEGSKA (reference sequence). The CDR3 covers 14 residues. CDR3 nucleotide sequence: TGCAGTGTTACACAGGGGGCTAGCAATCAGCCCCAGCATTTT. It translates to CSVTQGASNQPQHF.

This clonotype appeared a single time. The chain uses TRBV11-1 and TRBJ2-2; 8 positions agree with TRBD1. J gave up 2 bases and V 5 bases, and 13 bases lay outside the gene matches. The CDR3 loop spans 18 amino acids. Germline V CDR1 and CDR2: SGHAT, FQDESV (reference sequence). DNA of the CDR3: TGTGCCAGCAGCCGCCTGGGAGGACAGGGTATCAACACCGGGGAGCTGTTTTTT. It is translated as CASSRLGGQGINTGELFF.

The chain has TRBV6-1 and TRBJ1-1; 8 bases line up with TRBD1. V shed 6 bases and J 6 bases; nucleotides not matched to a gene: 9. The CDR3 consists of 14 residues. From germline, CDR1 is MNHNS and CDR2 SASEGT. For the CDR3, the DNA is TGTGCCAGCAGGGCACAGGGGGGAGGGTCTGAAGCTTTCTTT. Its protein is CASRAQGGGSEAFF.

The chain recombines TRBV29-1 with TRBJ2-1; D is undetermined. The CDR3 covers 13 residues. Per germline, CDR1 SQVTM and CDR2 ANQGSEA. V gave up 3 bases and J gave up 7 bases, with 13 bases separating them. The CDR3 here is CSVDQRLGNEQFF. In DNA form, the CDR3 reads TGCAGCGTTGATCAACGGTTGGGGAATGAGCAGTTCTTC.

The CDR3 loop is CASSLVGRGNSNQPQHF. For the CDR3, the DNA is TGTGCCAGCAGTTTAGTAGGTAGGGGGAATAGCAATCAGCCCCAGCATTTT. The chain recombines TRBV28 with TRBJ1-5; TRBD1 is a possible D gene (6 bases). The V end lost 2 bases, the J end lost 0 bases, and 14 bases lay between the germline ends. Germline V CDR1 and CDR2: MDHEN, SYDVKM. This CDR3 comprises 17 residues.

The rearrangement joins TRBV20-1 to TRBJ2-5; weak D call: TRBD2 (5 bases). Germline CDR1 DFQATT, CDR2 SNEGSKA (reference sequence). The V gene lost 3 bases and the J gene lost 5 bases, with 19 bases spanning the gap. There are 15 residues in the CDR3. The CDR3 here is CSARPTGGWEETQYF. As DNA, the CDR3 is TGCAGTGCTAGGCCTACTGGTGGTTGGGAGGAGACCCAGTACTTC.

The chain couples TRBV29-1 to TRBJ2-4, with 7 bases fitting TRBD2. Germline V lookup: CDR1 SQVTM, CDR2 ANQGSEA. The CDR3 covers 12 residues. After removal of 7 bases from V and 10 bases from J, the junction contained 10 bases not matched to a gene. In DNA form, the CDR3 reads TGCAGCGGCCGGTACGGGGGGAGTATTCAGTACTTC. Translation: CSGRYGGSIQYF.

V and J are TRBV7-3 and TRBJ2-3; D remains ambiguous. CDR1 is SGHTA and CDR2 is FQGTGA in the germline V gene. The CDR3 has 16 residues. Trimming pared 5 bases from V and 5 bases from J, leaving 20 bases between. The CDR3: CASSPTLAKGKDTQYF. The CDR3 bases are TGTGCCAGCAGCCCCACCCTCGCCAAAGGGAAAGATACGCAGTATTTT.

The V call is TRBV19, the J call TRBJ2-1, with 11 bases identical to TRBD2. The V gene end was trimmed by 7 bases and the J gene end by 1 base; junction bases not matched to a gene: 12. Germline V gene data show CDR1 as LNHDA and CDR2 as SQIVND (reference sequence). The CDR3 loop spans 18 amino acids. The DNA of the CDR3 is TGTGCCAGTACCCCCAGTCCCGGGACTAGCGGTTCCTACAATGAGCAGTTCTTC. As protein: CASTPSPGTSGSYNEQFF.

Written as DNA, the CDR3 is TGTGCCAGCAGTGCCGGGACACCTAACACTGAAGCTTTCTTT. It specifies CASSAGTPNTEAFF. V is TRBV2 and J is TRBJ1-1; TRBD1 is a possible D gene (6 bases). V was cut by 4 bases and J by 2 bases, with 11 bases left in between. CDR3 length equals 14 residues. Germline loops: CDR1 SNHLY, CDR2 FYNNEI. The entire variable domain, with the rest obtained from reference TRBV2 and TRBJ1-1, is as follows: EPEVTQTPSHQVTQMGQEVILRCVPISNHLYFYWYRQILGQKVEFLVSFYNNEISEKSEIFDDQFSVERPDGSNFTLKIRSTKLEDSAMYFCASSAGTPNTEAFFGQGTRLTVV.

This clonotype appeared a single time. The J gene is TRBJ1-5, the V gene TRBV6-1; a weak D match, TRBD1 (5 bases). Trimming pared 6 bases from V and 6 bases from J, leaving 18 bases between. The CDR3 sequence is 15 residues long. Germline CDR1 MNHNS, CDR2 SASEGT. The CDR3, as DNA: TGTGCCAGCAGATTCTCCCGGGACCCAGGTCAGCCCCAGCATTTT. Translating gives CASRFSRDPGQPQHF.

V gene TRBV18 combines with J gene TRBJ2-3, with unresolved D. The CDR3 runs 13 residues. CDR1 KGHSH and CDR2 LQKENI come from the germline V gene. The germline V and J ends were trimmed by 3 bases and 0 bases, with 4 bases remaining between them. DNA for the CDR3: TGTGCCAGCTCACCCGAGAGCACAGATACGCAGTATTTT. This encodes CASSPESTDTQYF.

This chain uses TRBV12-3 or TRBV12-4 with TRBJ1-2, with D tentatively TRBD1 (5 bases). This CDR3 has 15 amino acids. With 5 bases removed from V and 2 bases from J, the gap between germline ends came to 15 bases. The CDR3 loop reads CASSMGPSTNYGYTF. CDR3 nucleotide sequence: TGTGCCAGCAGTATGGGACCTTCTACAAACTATGGCTACACCTTC.

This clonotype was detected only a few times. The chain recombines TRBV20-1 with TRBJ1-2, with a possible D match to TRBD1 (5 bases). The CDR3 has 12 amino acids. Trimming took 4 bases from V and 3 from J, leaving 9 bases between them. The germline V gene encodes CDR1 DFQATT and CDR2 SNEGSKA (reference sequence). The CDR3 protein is CSATQGDYGYTF. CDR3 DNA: TGCAGTGCTACCCAGGGAGACTATGGCTACACCTTC.

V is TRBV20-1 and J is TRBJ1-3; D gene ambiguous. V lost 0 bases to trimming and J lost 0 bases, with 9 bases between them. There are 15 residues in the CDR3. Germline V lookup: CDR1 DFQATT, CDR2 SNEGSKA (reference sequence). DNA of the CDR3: TGCAGTGCTAGAGATCGGCAGTACTCTGGAAACACCATATATTTT. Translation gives CSARDRQYSGNTIYF.

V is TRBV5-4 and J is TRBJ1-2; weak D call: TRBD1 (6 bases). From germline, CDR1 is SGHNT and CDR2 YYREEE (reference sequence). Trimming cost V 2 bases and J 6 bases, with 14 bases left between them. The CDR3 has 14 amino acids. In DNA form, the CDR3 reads TGTGCCAGCAGCTTTAGTAGGACAGTGCATGGCTACACCTTC. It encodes CASSFSRTVHGYTF.

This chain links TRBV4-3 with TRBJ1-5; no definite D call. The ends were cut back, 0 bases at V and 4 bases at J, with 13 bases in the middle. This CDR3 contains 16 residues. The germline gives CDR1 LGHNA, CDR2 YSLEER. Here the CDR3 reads CASSQDYVLTNQPQHF. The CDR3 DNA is TGCGCCAGCAGCCAAGACTATGTGTTGACTAATCAGCCCCAGCATTTT.

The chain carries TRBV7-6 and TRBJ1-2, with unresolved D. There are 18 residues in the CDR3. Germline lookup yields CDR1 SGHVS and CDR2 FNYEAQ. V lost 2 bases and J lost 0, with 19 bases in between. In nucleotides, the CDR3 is TGTGCCAGCAGCTTAAAATTGGGAGGCCAGTCGGCTAACTATGGCTACACCTTC. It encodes CASSLKLGGQSANYGYTF.

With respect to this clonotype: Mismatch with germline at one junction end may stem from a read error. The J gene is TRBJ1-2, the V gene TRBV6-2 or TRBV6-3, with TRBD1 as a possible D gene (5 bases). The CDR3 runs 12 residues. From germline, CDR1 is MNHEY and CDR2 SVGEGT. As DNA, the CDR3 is TGTGCCAGCAGGGGACTGAACTATGGATACACCTTC. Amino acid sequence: CASRGLNYGYTF.

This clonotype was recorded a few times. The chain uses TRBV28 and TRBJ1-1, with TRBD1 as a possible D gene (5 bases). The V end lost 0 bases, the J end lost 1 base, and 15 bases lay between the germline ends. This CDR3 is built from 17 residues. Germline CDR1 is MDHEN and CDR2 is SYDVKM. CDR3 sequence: CASSLWGQGTKNTEAFF. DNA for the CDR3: TGTGCCAGCAGTTTATGGGGGCAGGGAACTAAGAACACTGAAGCTTTCTTT.